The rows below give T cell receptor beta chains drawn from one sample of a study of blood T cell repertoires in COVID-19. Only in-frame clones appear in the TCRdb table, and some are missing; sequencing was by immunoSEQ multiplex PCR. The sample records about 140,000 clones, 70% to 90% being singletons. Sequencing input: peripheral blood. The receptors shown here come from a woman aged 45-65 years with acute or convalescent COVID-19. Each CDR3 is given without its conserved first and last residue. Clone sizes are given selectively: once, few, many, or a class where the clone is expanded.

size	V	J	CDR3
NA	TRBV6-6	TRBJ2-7	ASSYPNSGGNEQY
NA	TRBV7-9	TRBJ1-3	ASSRPAAGRNTIY
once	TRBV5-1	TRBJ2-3	ASSGNSGGSTDTQY
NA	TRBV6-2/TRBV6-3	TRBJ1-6	ASSHSDRGFTH
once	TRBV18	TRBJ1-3	ASSPTRGRVNTIY
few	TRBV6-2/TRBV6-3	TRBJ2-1	ASSYLGLAGFSTSSYNEQF
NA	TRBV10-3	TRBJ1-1	AISGNRANTEAF
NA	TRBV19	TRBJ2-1	ATGADRDHNEQF
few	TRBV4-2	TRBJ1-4	ASSQDRTTNEKLF
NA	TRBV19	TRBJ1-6	ASSYSGQVSPLH
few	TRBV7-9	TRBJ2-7	ASSLVGPAGYEQY
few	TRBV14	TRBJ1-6	ASSRDRGSPLH
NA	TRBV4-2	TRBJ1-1	ASSQGMGQGDTEAF
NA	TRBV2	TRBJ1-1	ASRVDTGVTEAF
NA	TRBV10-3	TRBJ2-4	AISGEGKNIQY
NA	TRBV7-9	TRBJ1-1	ASSLVSGQEIEAF
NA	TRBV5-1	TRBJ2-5	ASSQGQGKGSETQY
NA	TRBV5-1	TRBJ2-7	ASSRGTNSYEQY
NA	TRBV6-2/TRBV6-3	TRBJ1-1	ASSFPGRAF
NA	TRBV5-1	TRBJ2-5	ASSFVPGLTTSGGQETQY
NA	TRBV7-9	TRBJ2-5	ASSPPDRETQY
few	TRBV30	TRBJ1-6	AWSVQGQGSSYNSPLH
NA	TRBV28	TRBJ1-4	ASSPSDRLVEKLF
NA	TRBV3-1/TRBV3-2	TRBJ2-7	ASSQAETYEQY
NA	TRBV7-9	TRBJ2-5	ASSLQGTTQY
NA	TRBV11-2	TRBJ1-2	ASSRRRPVGGDYGYT
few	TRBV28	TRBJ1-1	ASPGVEGEAF
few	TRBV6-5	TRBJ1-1	ASSPSDRTNTEAF
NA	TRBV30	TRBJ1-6	AWNPQDSPLH
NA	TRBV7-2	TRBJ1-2	ASSSGQGVYGYT
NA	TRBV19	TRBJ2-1	ASSGPPSGGYNEQF
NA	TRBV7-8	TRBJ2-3	ASSPQGPPLTADTQY
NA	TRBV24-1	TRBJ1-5	ATGGQGNQPQH
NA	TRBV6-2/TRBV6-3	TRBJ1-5	ASSYLERHNQPQH
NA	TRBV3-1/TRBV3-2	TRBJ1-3	ASSQAQRGNTIY
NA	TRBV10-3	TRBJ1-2	AISEVGAYNYGYT
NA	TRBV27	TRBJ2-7	ASSLSRLRGRVEQY
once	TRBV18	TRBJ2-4	ASSPLGGLGERNIQY
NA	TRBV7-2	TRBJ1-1	ASSLVGGVNTEAF
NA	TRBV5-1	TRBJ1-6	ASSHEADISPLH
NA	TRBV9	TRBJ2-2	ASSVSRGGDTGELF
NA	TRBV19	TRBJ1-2	ATTMAPNDYGYT
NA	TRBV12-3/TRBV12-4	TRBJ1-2	ASSRTGLLGYT
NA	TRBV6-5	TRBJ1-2	ASRSDRDDGYT
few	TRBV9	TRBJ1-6	ASSVGDTNSPLH
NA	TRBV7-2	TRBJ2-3	ASSADTGPDTQY
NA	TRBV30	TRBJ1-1	AWSVLRSEAF